The rows below give T cell receptor beta chains drawn from one sample of a study of vaccination effects on CD4 cells after COVID-19. The protocol was immunoSEQ multiplex PCR, while the TCRdb copy is restricted to in-frame clones and leaves out a portion. The data contain 55,000 to 70,000 clones, about four fifths of them singletons. No antigen is known for these receptors. Sequencing was performed on CD4+ T cells from PBMCs cultured with HCoV-229E spike peptides, taken before COVID-19 vaccination. All receptors come from a human donor who received a COVID-19 vaccine. Each CDR3 is given with its conserved first and last residue. A D gene is named only where the DNA matches it firmly. The listing skips clone size in some rows; elsewhere it reads once, few, many or a size class.

d_gene,abundance,j_gene,v_gene,CDR3aa,CDR3nt
-,-,TRBJ2-1,TRBV5-1,CASSLSRVANEQFF,TGCGCCAGCAGCTTGTCCCGGGTGGCCAATGAGCAGTTCTTC
-,-,TRBJ1-5,TRBV12-3/TRBV12-4,CASSLTDNQPQHF,TGTGCCAGCAGTCTGACAGATAATCAGCCCCAGCATTTT
-,-,TRBJ1-3,TRBV18,CASSPVLGDTIYF,TGTGCCAGCTCACCGGTGCTAGGGGACACCATATATTTT
TRBD1,-,TRBJ1-1,TRBV4-1,CASTTGQGAPTEAFF,TGCGCCAGCACCACGGGTCAGGGGGCGCCGACTGAAGCTTTCTTT
-,-,TRBJ1-2,TRBV7-2,CASKPRSNYGYTF,TGTGCCAGCAAACCGAGGTCTAACTATGGCTACACCTTC
TRBD2,-,TRBJ2-3,TRBV15,CATSRDMTSGADTQYF,TGTGCCACCAGCAGAGATATGACTAGCGGGGCAGATACGCAGTATTTT
TRBD1,-,TRBJ2-5,TRBV5-1,CASSPQGAAGRETQYF,TGCGCCAGCAGCCCACAGGGGGCAGCAGGAAGAGAGACCCAGTACTTC
TRBD1,-,TRBJ1-3,TRBV7-3,CASSPRRDRGDARSGNTIYF,TGTGCCAGCAGCCCCCGCCGGGACAGGGGAGATGCCAGATCTGGAAACACCATATATTTT
-,-,TRBJ2-1,TRBV5-4,CASSSDRYNEQFF,TGTGCCAGCAGCTCGGACAGATACAATGAGCAGTTCTTC
TRBD2,-,TRBJ2-5,TRBV5-1,CASRRTSGAETQYF,TGCGCCAGCAGGCGGACTAGCGGGGCTGAGACCCAGTACTTC
-,-,TRBJ1-1,TRBV30,CAWSGYAEAFF,TGTGCCTGGAGTGGGTACGCTGAAGCTTTCTTT
-,once,TRBJ2-5,TRBV18,CASGQQETQYF,TGTGCCAGCGGACAGCAAGAGACCCAGTACTTC
-,-,TRBJ1-5,TRBV6-9,CASSYSRARPGQPQHF,TGTGCCAGCAGTTATTCGAGAGCACGCCCGGGGCAGCCCCAGCATTTT
-,once,TRBJ1-2,TRBV30,CAWMTANYGYTF,TGTGCCTGGATGACAGCTAACTATGGCTACACCTTC
-,once,TRBJ1-2,TRBV5-5,CASSLGVGNMDDYTF,TGTGCCAGCAGCTTGGGGGTAGGGAACATGGACGACTACACCTTC
TRBD1,-,TRBJ2-2,TRBV15,CATSKTWTGSYPGELFF,TGTGCCACCAGCAAAACATGGACAGGGAGTTATCCCGGGGAGCTGTTTTTT
-,-,TRBJ2-3,TRBV6-5,CASSMVGSTDTQYF,TGTGCCAGCAGTATGGTGGGAAGCACAGATACGCAGTATTTT
TRBD1,-,TRBJ2-5,TRBV6-5,CASSYAYYRGEETQYF,TGTGCCAGCAGTTACGCTTACTACAGGGGAGAAGAGACCCAGTACTTC
TRBD2,-,TRBJ2-5,TRBV27,CASSFGLAQETQYF,TGTGCCAGCAGTTTCGGACTAGCGCAAGAGACCCAGTACTTC
-,-,TRBJ1-5,TRBV6-1,CASSEAGGINQPQHF,TGTGCCAGCAGTGAAGCCGGCGGTATTAATCAGCCCCAGCATTTT
-,-,TRBJ1-2,TRBV4-2,CASSQGPSPNYGYTF,TGTGCCAGCAGCCAAGGTCCTAGCCCTAACTATGGCTACACCTTC
TRBD2,-,TRBJ2-2,TRBV4-2,CASSPRVAGGLNTGELFF,TGTGCCAGCAGCCCCCGGGTAGCGGGGGGGTTAAACACCGGGGAGCTGTTTTTT
TRBD2,once,TRBJ2-5,TRBV7-2,CASTTQQAGLASETQYF,TGTGCCAGCACCACTCAACAGGCGGGACTAGCTTCGGAGACCCAGTACTTC
-,-,TRBJ2-1,TRBV20-1,CSAREVNEQFF,TGCAGTGCTAGAGAAGTCAATGAGCAGTTCTTC
TRBD1,-,TRBJ1-4,TRBV9,CASSPRTGLLQHGNEKLFF,TGTGCCAGCAGCCCCCGGACAGGCCTACTTCAGCATGGTAATGAAAAACTGTTTTTT
TRBD2,-,TRBJ2-3,TRBV2,CASSPLAGGTDTQYF,TGTGCCAGCAGCCCTCTAGCGGGGGGCACAGATACGCAGTATTTT
-,-,TRBJ1-2,TRBV4-1,CASSHPKEVRARGYTF,TGCGCCAGCAGCCACCCAAAGGAGGTGAGGGCGAGGGGCTACACCTTC
-,few,TRBJ1-2,TRBV29-1,CSTRGAPRSSGYTF,TGCAGCACCCGCGGGGCGCCTCGATCGTCCGGCTACACCTTC